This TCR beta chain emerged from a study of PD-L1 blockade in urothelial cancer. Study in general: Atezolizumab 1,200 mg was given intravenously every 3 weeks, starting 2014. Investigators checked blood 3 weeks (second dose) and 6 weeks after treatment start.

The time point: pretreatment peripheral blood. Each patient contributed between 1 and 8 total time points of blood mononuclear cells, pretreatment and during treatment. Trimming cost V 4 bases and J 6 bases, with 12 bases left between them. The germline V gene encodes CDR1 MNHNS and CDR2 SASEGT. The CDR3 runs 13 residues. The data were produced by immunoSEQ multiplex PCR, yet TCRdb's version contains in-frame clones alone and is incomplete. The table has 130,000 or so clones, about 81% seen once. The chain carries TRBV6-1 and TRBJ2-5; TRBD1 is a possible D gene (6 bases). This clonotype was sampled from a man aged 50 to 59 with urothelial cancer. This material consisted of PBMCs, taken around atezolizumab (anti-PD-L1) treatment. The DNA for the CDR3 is TGTGCCAGCAGTGCCCGGACAGTGCAGACCCAGTACTTC. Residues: CASSARTVQTQYF.